The 11 T cell receptor beta chains reported below all come from one sample, sequenced in a study of blood T cell repertoires in COVID-19. TCRdb's table, derived via immunoSEQ multiplex PCR, lists solely in-frame clones and lacks some. The sample has tens of thousands of clones; roughly 78% are singletons. The sequenced sample consisted of peripheral blood. These receptors all stem from a man aged 50-60 years with active or convalescent COVID-19.

This sequence joins TRBV7-9 and TRBJ2-1; 7 bases agree with TRBD1. There are 17 residues in the CDR3. Germline-derived CDR1 and CDR2 are SEHNR and FQNEAQ (reference sequence). The J segment lost 2 bases and the V segment lost 4 bases, leaving 11 bases of the junction unmatched. CDR3 amino acids: CASSSRVGQRPYNEQFF. DNA for the CDR3: TGTGCCAGCAGCTCTAGGGTGGGACAGAGACCCTACAATGAGCAGTTCTTC.

CDR3 sequence (DNA): TGTGCCAGCAGCCAAGAAGGGGCAGGGTGGATTTTGGGAACTGAAGCTTTCTTT. As protein: CASSQEGAGWILGTEAFF. The genes are TRBV3-1 (or the pseudogene TRBV3-2) and TRBJ1-1; a possible D gene is TRBD1 (5 bases). The CDR3 length is 18 residues. V was shortened by 0 bases and J by 5 bases, with 22 bases between the two germline ends. Germline V gene lookup returns CDR1 LGHDT and CDR2 YNNKEL (reference sequence).

The chain carries TRBV18 and TRBJ2-1; the match to TRBD1 covers 7 bases. The CDR3 contains 14 residues. V shed 3 bases and J 8 bases; nucleotides not matched to a gene: 7. The V gene's germline CDR1 is KGHSH and CDR2 LQKENI. The DNA of the CDR3 is TGTGCCAGCTCACCGCAACAGGGGAGAGATGAGCAGTTCTTC. It is translated as CASSPQQGRDEQFF.

The chain recombines TRBV7-9 with TRBJ1-1; TRBD1 is a possible D gene (6 bases). This CDR3 contains 15 residues. Per the germline V gene, CDR1 is SEHNR and CDR2 is FQNEAQ (reference sequence). With 5 bases removed from V and 8 bases from J, the gap between germline ends came to 21 bases. The CDR3 spells CASSATYTGGGEAFF. CDR3 coding DNA: TGTGCCAGCAGCGCTACCTACACCGGTGGGGGCGAAGCTTTCTTT.

The J gene is TRBJ2-6, the V gene TRBV30, with TRBD1 matching over 11 bases. Germline loops: CDR1 GTSNPN, CDR2 SVGIG (reference sequence). V trimming: 3 bases; J trimming: 0 bases; junction bases outside the gene matches: 7. There are 18 residues in the CDR3. The CDR3 sequence: CAWRDPGTGGSGANVLTF. The CDR3 DNA is TGTGCCTGGAGGGACCCCGGGACAGGGGGCTCTGGGGCCAACGTCCTGACTTTC.

This chain links TRBV25-1 with TRBJ1-2; 10 nucleotides line up with TRBD1. Germline values: CDR1 MGHDK, CDR2 SYGVNS. The CDR3 runs 14 residues. The J segment lost 3 bases and the V segment lost 6 bases, leaving 4 bases of the junction unmatched. This chain's CDR3 is CASSGTGEDYGYTF. The CDR3 coding sequence is TGTGCCAGCAGCGGGACAGGGGAGGACTATGGCTACACCTTC.

The chain recombines TRBV5-1 with TRBJ1-4, with D unclear. Germline V gives CDR1 SGHRS, CDR2 YFSETQ. This CDR3 region has 15 residues. V was shortened by 4 bases and J by 0 bases, with 10 bases between the two germline ends. The CDR3 protein is CASSPRTATNEKLFF. As DNA, the CDR3 is TGCGCCAGCAGCCCTCGTACAGCAACTAATGAAAAACTGTTTTTT.

The chain uses TRBV19 and TRBJ1-6, with D perhaps matching TRBD1 (5 bases). The length of the CDR3 is 15 residues. The germline V gene has CDR1 LNHDA and CDR2 SQIVND (reference sequence). V lost 5 bases to trimming and J lost 7 bases, with 15 bases between them. This chain's CDR3 is CASSVAGGINSPLHF. Written as DNA, the CDR3 is TGTGCCAGTAGTGTCGCCGGGGGAATCAATTCACCCCTCCACTTT.

The J gene is TRBJ1-5, the V gene TRBV12-3 or TRBV12-4, with TRBD1 matching over 8 bases. The CDR3 is 13 residues long. Trimming removed 6 bases from V and 6 bases from J; junction bases left unmatched: 4. The CDR3 sequence is CASRGTGGQPQHF. As DNA, the CDR3 is TGTGCCAGCAGGGGGACAGGAGGTCAGCCCCAGCATTTT.

The chain links TRBV2 to TRBJ1-4; a weak D match, TRBD1 (5 bases). This CDR3 region has 13 residues. The germline CDR1 and CDR2 sequences are SNHLY and FYNNEI. V lost 10 bases and J lost 7, with 16 bases in between. The CDR3 protein is CANVGLGSEKLFF. CDR3 nucleotides: TGTGCCAACGTGGGACTAGGGAGTGAAAAACTGTTTTTT.

The table lists this clone with a count of one. The chain links TRBV4-1 to TRBJ1-5; D possibly corresponds to TRBD1 (5 bases). CDR1 and CDR2 from the germline V gene are MGHRA and YSYEKL. The CDR3 has 18 residues. Trimming shortened V by 0 bases and J by 1 base, and 16 bases separated the two germline ends. CDR3 coding DNA: TGCGCCAGCAGCCAAGAGTGGCAGGGCAGTAGGAGCAATCAGCCCCAGCATTTT. Amino acid sequence: CASSQEWQGSRSNQPQHF.